This T cell receptor (beta chain) was sequenced for a study of T cells in Graves' hyperthyroidism and ophthalmopathy. The study's findings and limits: The majority of expanded thyroid clonotypes above 0.001 also appeared in blood. The model anticipated ophthalmopathy a median about six months pre-onset.

RNA transcripts served as the template for amplifying TCR beta CDR3 regions. The primer set for the first-round RT-PCR of the TCR CDR3 was HTBI. TCRdb reprocessed the multiplex PCR reads with MiXCR, giving one entry per CDR3 protein. The sample contains fewer than 900,000 distinct CDR3 sequences, around 17% of which appear only once. For this clonotype: No antigen is known for it.

The CDR3 totals 14 residues. Unmatched junction bases numbered 4, after V lost 1 base and J lost 5 bases. Germline loops: CDR1 GTSNPN, CDR2 SVGIG (reference sequence). This TCR was sampled from a man aged 18 to 29 with Graves' hyperthyroidism. The J gene is TRBJ2-2, the V gene TRBV30, with 7 nucleotides matching TRBD2. The specimen was blood. The CDR3 nucleotides read TGTGCCTGGAGTGAAGTCGGGAGGACCGGGGAGCTGTTTTTT. Residues: CAWSEVGRTGELFF.